A selection of T cell receptor beta chains follows, all from one sample in a study of T cell repertoires in cytomegalovirus infection. These TCRs are of unknown antigen specificity. TCRdb reprocessed the reads with MiXCR, giving one entry per CDR3 protein. The sample contains about 920,000 distinct CDR3 sequences, roughly 31% of which appear only once. Specimen: cultured CD8+ T cells from PBMCs, collected from culture after CMV antigen stimulation. The receptors shown here come from a human donor in good health (CMV status not recorded). Some clones in this sample may be carry-over from other donors' samples. Each CDR3 is given with its conserved first and last residue. The order of the fields is J gene, V gene, D gene, clone size, CDR3 DNA, CDR3 protein. D genes are given only for firm matches. Clone sizes are given selectively: once, few, many, or a class where the clone is expanded.

>TRBJ1-1|TRBV6-5|TRBD1|once
TGTGCCAGCAGTTACTACGAGGGGGCGGACACTGAAGCTTTCTTT
CASSYYEGADTEAFF
>TRBJ1-2|TRBV19|NA|NA
TGTGCCAGTACCACTTGGAGGGACCGGTACAAGCCTAACTATGGCTACACCTTC
CASTTWRDRYKPNYGYTF
>TRBJ2-3|TRBV19|NA|NA
TGTGCCACAGGGCACACAGATACGCAGTATTTT
CATGHTDTQYF
>TRBJ1-2|TRBV28|NA|few
TGTGCCAGCAGTCCTGGTACGGAACCTGGCTACACCTTC
CASSPGTEPGYTF
>TRBJ2-1|TRBV2|NA|NA
TGTGCCAGCGAAGGCGAGGACGGGAATGAGCAGTTCTTC
CASEGEDGNEQFF
>TRBJ2-5|TRBV7-9|TRBD1|few
TGTGCCAGCAGCGGAACGGGACAGGAGATCCAAGAGACCCAGTACTTC
CASSGTGQEIQETQYF
>TRBJ2-3|TRBV11-2|TRBD1|NA
TGTGCCACAGCAGACAGGGCTGGCACAGATACGCAGTATTTT
CATADRAGTDTQYF
>TRBJ2-7|TRBV27|TRBD2|NA
TGTGCCAGCACACTAGCGGGGGGTCCCGTCTCCGAGCAGTACTTC
CASTLAGGPVSEQYF
>TRBJ1-1|TRBV6-5|NA|NA
TGTGCCAGCAGTGTCACCCCGGGTTCCCGGGGCACTGAAGCTTTCTTT
CASSVTPGSRGTEAFF
>TRBJ1-3|TRBV6-1|NA|few
TGTGCCAGCATCGGAGATTCTGGAAACACCATATATTTT
CASIGDSGNTIYF
>TRBJ2-7|TRBV5-1|NA|NA
TGCGCCAGCAGCTCGGGCGACGGTTCCTACGAGCAGTACTTC
CASSSGDGSYEQYF
>TRBJ2-6|TRBV5-4|NA|NA
TGTGCCAGCAGCTGGGGTCAGGGTTGGGGGGCCAACGTCCTGACTTTC
CASSWGQGWGANVLTF
>TRBJ2-3|TRBV4-2|NA|NA
TGTGCCAGCAGCCAAGATGGGTTTAGGGCAGATACGCAGTATTTT
CASSQDGFRADTQYF
>TRBJ2-7|TRBV29-1|TRBD1|few
TGCAGCGCCAGGACAGGGGCGACCTACGAGCAGTACTTC
CSARTGATYEQYF
>TRBJ2-1|TRBV7-2|NA|NA
TGTGCCAGCAGCTTGACCCCTGGGGGGAATGAGCAGTTCTTC
CASSLTPGGNEQFF
>TRBJ2-7|TRBV7-9|TRBD1|few
TGTGCCAGCAGCCCCTCCCAGGGACAGACGGACGAGCAGTACTTC
CASSPSQGQTDEQYF
>TRBJ1-4|TRBV7-6|TRBD1|many
TGTGCCAGCAGCCCCTACCGGGACAGGGGGGTTCGGTCGAATGAAAAACTGTTTTTT
CASSPYRDRGVRSNEKLFF
>TRBJ1-5|TRBV7-8|NA|NA
TGTGCCAGCAGCTCCTTCAGCTCCCCTGAGTTTCCCAATCAGCCCCAGCATTTT
CASSSFSSPEFPNQPQHF
>TRBJ2-2|TRBV5-4|NA|NA
TGTGCCAGCAGCTTGGAGGGCTCTCACCCCGGGGAGCTGTTTTTT
CASSLEGSHPGELFF
>TRBJ1-5|TRBV9|TRBD1|NA
TGTGCCAGCAGCGCCCGGACAGGCGGTCAGCCCCAGCATTTT
CASSARTGGQPQHF
>TRBJ1-2|TRBV20-1|TRBD1|NA
TGCAGTGCTAGAGATCTTCGCGGACAGGGGGCGGGTGACTATGGCTACACCTTC
CSARDLRGQGAGDYGYTF
>TRBJ2-1|TRBV6-2/TRBV6-3|TRBD1|few
TGTGCCAGCAGTTACTCACCGGGACAGGGATTGAATGAGCAGTTCTTC
CASSYSPGQGLNEQFF
>TRBJ2-1|TRBV2|NA|NA
TGTGCCACCCAAAGCATCCGGCTAGTTTACAATGAGCAGTTCTTC
CATQSIRLVYNEQFF
>TRBJ1-1|TRBV7-9|NA|few
TGTGCCAGCAGCTCAGACAGGCCTTACGAAGCTTTCTTT
CASSSDRPYEAFF
>TRBJ1-1|TRBV5-5|NA|NA
TGTGCCAGCAGGGACAGTCTTGAAGCTTTCTTT
CASRDSLEAFF
>TRBJ1-5|TRBV27|NA|few
TGTGCCAGCAGTTTATCAGGGGTGTATAGCAATCAGCCCCAGCATTTT
CASSLSGVYSNQPQHF
>TRBJ1-1|TRBV12-5|NA|once
TGTGCTAGTGGTCCCGGAACTGAAGCTTTCTTT
CASGPGTEAFF
>TRBJ1-2|TRBV7-2|NA|many
TGTGCCAGCAGCACTCGATACCAGGTAGTTGGCTACACCTTC
CASSTRYQVVGYTF
>TRBJ1-1|TRBV6-2/TRBV6-3|TRBD1|NA
TGTGCCAGCAGGAGGCGGACAGGGATAGGGACTGAAGCTTTCTTT
CASRRRTGIGTEAFF
>TRBJ2-3|TRBV5-1|NA|few
TGCGCCAGCAGCTTGGGACCCTACACAGATACGCAGTATTTT
CASSLGPYTDTQYF
>TRBJ1-1|TRBV12-3/TRBV12-4|NA|few
TGTGCCAGCACTCCCTTTGGGGGTCGGACTGAAGCTTTCTTT
CASTPFGGRTEAFF
>TRBJ2-2|TRBV7-6|TRBD1|NA
TGTGCCAGCACCCTCGGACAGGGTTACACCGGGGAGCTGTTTTTT
CASTLGQGYTGELFF
>TRBJ1-1|TRBV6-5|NA|few
TGTGCCAGCAGCCAACGGACGTCCAACACTGAAGCTTTCTTT
CASSQRTSNTEAFF
>TRBJ1-4|TRBV10-2|NA|few
TGCGCCAGCAGTGAAGGAGGGACTTCCAAAAAACTGTTTTTT
CASSEGGTSKKLFF
>TRBJ1-5|TRBV11-2|NA|few
TGTGCCAGCAGCTTGGCGAGCGATACCCATCAGCCCCAGCATTTT
CASSLASDTHQPQHF
>TRBJ1-1|TRBV7-2|NA|many
TGTGCCAGCAGCCCTCCGGTTGGCACTGAAGCTTTCTTT
CASSPPVGTEAFF
>TRBJ1-2|TRBV19|NA|NA
TGTACCAGTAGTATAGATCTCGCAGGGGCGAACTATGGCTACACCTTC
CTSSIDLAGANYGYTF
>TRBJ1-5|TRBV3-1|NA|few
TGTGCCAGCAGCCAAGGGAACAATCAGCCCCAGCATTTT
CASSQGNNQPQHF
>TRBJ2-3|TRBV7-2|NA|many
TGTGCCAGCAGCTCCTCGGGCGGGGACCCCTTTTCGCAGTATTTT
CASSSSGGDPFSQYF
>TRBJ2-3|TRBV7-2|TRBD2|many
TGTGCCAGCAGCTTAGCGCTGGGACTAGCGGGGGGAAAGTTAGATACGCAGTATTTT
CASSLALGLAGGKLDTQYF
>TRBJ1-1|TRBV6-6|TRBD1|many
TGTGCCAGCAGTCACGGGCCCACAGGGGGCCGAGGGACTGAAGCTTTCTTT
CASSHGPTGGRGTEAFF
>TRBJ2-1|TRBV6-2/TRBV6-3|NA|few
TGTGCCAGCAGTTACCAGGGCACGTACAATGAGCAGTTCTTC
CASSYQGTYNEQFF
>TRBJ2-3|TRBV6-5|NA|few
TGTGCCAGCAGTTACTCCTTGGTCACAGATACGCAGTATTTT
CASSYSLVTDTQYF
>TRBJ2-3|TRBV2|NA|few
TGTGCCGGAAAGGGAGTGGCTGGGACAGATACGCAGTATTTT
CAGKGVAGTDTQYF
>TRBJ1-3|TRBV10-2|NA|few
TGCGCCAGCAGTGAGTCGTGGGAGAGTGGAAACACCATATATTTT
CASSESWESGNTIYF
>TRBJ1-1|TRBV12-3/TRBV12-4|NA|few
TGTGCCAGCACCACTTCCCTGAACACTGAAGCTTTCTTT
CASTTSLNTEAFF
>TRBJ2-2|TRBV5-1|NA|NA
TGCGCCAGCAGCTTGGATAAGGGGAAGAACACCGGGGAGCTGTTTTTT
CASSLDKGKNTGELFF